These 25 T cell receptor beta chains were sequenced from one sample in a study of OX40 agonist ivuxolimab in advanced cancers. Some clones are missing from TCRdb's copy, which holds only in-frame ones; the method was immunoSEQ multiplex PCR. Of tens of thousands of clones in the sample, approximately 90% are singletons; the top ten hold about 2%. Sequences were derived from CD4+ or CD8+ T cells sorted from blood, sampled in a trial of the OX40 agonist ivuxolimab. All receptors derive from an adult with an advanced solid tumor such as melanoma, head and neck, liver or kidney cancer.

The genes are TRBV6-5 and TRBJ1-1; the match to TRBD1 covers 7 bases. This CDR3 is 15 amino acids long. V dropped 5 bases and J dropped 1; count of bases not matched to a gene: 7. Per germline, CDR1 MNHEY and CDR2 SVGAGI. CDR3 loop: CASSVQGLGNTEAFF. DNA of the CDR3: TGTGCCAGCAGTGTACAGGGGTTGGGGAACACTGAAGCTTTCTTT.

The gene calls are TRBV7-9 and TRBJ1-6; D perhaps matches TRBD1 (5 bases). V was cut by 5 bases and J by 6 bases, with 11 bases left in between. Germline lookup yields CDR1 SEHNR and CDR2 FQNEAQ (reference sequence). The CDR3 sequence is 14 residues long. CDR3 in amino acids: CASSPDGGNSPLHF. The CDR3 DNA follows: TGTGCCAGCAGCCCGGATGGGGGTAATTCACCCCTCCACTTT.

The CDR3 DNA reads as TGTGCCAGCAGCTTAGCGGGGGCCCAAGAGACCCAGTACTTC. Protein: CASSLAGAQETQYF. This rearrangement joins TRBV11-3 to TRBJ2-5; TRBD1 or TRBD2 may be the D gene (6 bases each). CDR3 length equals 14 residues. CDR1 and CDR2 from the germline V gene are SGHNT and YENEEA. Trimming shortened V by 1 base and J by 1 base, and 7 bases separated the two germline ends.

Here the CDR3 reads CASSIVTGGNGELFF. The CDR3, as DNA: TGTGCCAGTAGTATAGTTACAGGGGGCAACGGGGAGCTGTTTTTT. V is TRBV19 and J is TRBJ2-2, with TRBD1 matching over 9 bases. The V gene's germline CDR1 is LNHDA and CDR2 SQIVND (reference sequence). V was clipped by 1 base and J by 7 bases; unmatched bases: 4. There are 15 residues in the CDR3.

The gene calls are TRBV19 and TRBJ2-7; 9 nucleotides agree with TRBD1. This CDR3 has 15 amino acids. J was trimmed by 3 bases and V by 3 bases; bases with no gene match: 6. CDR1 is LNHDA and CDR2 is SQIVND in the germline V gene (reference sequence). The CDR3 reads CASSIGTGGNYEQYF. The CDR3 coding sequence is TGTGCCAGTAGTATCGGTACAGGGGGCAACTACGAGCAGTACTTC.

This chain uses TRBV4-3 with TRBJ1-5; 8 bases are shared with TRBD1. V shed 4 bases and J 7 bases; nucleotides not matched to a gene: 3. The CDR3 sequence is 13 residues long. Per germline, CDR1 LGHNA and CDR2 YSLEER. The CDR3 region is CASSPDRGQPQHF. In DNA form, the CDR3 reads TGCGCCAGCAGCCCTGACAGGGGCCAGCCCCAGCATTTT.

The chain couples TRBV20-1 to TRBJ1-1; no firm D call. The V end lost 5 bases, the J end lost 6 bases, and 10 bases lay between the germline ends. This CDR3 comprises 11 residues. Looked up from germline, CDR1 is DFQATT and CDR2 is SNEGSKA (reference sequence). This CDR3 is CSAGPGPEAFF. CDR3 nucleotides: TGCAGTGCTGGACCGGGCCCTGAAGCTTTCTTT.

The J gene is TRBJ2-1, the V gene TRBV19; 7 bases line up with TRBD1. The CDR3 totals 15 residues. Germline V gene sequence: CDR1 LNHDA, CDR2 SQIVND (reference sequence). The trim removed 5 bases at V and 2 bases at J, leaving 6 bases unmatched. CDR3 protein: CASSARQGTYNEQFF. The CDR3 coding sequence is TGTGCCAGTAGTGCGCGACAGGGAACCTACAATGAGCAGTTCTTC.

The CDR3 sequence: CAITEGQGRLEQYF. For the CDR3, the DNA is TGTGCCATCACCGAGGGACAGGGCAGACTCGAGCAGTACTTC. The chain has TRBV10-3 and TRBJ2-7; TRBD1 aligns across 9 bases. This CDR3 has 14 residues. The junction had 10 bases not matched to a gene; V was cut back by 7 bases and J by 6 bases. Germline CDR1 ENHRY, CDR2 SYGVKD.

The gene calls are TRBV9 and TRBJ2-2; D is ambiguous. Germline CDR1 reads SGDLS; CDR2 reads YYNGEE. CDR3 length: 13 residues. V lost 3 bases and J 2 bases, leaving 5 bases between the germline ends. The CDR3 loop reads CASSALNTGELFF. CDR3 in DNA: TGTGCCAGCAGCGCACTAAACACCGGGGAGCTGTTTTTT.

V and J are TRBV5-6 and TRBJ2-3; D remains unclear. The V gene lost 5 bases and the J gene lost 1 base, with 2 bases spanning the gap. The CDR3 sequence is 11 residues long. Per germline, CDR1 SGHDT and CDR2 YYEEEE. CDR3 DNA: TGTGCCAGCAGTCGCACAGATACGCAGTATTTT. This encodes CASSRTDTQYF.

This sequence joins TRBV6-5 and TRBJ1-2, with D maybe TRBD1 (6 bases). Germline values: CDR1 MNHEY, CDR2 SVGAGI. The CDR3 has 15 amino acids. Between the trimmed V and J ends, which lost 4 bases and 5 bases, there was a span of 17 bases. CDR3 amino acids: CASSSRGGRGYGYTF. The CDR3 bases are TGTGCCAGCAGTTCCCGGGGGGGCAGGGGTTATGGCTACACCTTC.

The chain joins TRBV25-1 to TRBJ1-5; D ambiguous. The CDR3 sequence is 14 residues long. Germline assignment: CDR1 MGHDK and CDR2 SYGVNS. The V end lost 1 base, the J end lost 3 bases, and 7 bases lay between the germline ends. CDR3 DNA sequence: TGTGCCAGCAGTGAATGGTCGAACAATCAGCCCCAGCATTTT. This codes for CASSEWSNNQPQHF.

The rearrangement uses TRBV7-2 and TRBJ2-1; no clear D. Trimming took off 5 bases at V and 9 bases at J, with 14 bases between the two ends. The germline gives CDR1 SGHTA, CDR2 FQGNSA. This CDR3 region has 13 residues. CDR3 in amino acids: CASSPHPASEQFF. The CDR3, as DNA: TGTGCCAGCAGCCCTCATCCGGCTAGTGAGCAGTTCTTC.

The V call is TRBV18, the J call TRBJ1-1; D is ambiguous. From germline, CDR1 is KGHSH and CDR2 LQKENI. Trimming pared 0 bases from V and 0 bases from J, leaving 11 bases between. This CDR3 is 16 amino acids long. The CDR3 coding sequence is TGTGCCAGCTCACCACCGGGGTCACAAATGAACACTGAAGCTTTCTTT. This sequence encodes CASSPPGSQMNTEAFF.

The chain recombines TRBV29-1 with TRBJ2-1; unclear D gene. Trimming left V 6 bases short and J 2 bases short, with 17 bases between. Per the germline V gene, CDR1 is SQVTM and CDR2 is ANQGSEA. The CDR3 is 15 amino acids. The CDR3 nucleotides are TGCAGCGTCTTGCTCTCTCCACTAACCTACAATGAGCAGTTCTTC. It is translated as CSVLLSPLTYNEQFF.

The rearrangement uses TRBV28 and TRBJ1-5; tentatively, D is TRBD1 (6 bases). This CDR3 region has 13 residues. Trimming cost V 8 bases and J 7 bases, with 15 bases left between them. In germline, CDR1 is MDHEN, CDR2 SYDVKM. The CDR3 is CASRRMGGQPQHF. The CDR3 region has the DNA TGTGCCAGCCGGCGTATGGGGGGCCAGCCCCAGCATTTT.

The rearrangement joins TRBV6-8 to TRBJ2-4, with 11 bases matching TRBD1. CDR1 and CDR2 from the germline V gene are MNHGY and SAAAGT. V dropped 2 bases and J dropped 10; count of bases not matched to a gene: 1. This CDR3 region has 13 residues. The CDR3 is CASSYGTGGIQYF. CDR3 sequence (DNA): TGTGCCAGCAGTTACGGGACAGGGGGTATTCAGTACTTC.

The CDR3 DNA follows: TGCGCCAGCTGGCAAGCGGGTGCTCGCGAGACCCAGTACTTC. This encodes CASWQAGARETQYF. The V gene is TRBV5-1, the J gene TRBJ2-5; the D gene is possibly TRBD2 (6 bases). The V end was cut by 7 bases, the J end by 5 bases, with 18 bases between. In germline, CDR1 is SGHRS, CDR2 YFSETQ. The CDR3 has 14 amino acids.

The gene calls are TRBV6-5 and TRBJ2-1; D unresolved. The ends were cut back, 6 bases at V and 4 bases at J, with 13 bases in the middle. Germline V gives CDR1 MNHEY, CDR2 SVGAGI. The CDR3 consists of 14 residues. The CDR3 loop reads CASRLSLGYNEQFF. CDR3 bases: TGTGCCAGCAGGCTCAGCTTGGGGTACAATGAGCAGTTCTTC.

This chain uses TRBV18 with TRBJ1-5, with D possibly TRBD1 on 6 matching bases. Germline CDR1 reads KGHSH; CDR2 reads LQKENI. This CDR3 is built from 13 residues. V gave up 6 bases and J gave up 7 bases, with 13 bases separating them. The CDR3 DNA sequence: TGTGCCAGCTCCGACCAGGGGCACCAGCCCCAGCATTTT. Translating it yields CASSDQGHQPQHF. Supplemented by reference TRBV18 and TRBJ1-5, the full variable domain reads NAGVMQNPRHLVRRRGQEARLRCSPMKGHSHVYWYRQLPEEGLKFMVYLQKENIIDESGMPKERFSAEFPKEGPSILRIQQVVRGDSAAYFCASSDQGHQPQHFGDGTRLSIL.

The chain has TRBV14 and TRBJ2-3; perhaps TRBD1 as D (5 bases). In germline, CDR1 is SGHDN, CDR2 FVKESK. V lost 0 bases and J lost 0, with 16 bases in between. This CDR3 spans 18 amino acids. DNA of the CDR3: TGTGCCAGCAGCCAAGATTACGACAGCACTTTAAGCACAGATACGCAGTATTTT. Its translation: CASSQDYDSTLSTDTQYF. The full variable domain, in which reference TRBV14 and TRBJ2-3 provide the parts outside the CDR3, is EAGVTQFPSHSVIEKGQTVTLRCDPISGHDNLYWYRRVMGKEIKFLLHFVKESKQDESGMPNNRFLAERTGGTYSTLKVQPAELEDSGVYFCASSQDYDSTLSTDTQYFGPGTRLTVL.

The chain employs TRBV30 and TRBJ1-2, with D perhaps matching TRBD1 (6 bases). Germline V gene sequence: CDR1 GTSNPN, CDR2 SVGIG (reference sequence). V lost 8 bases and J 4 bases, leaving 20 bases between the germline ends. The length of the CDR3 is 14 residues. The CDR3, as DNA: TGTGCCGTTCGTAGGACAGAGCGGGGCTATGGCTACACCTTC. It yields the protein CAVRRTERGYGYTF. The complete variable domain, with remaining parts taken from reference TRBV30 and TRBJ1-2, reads SQTIHQWPATLVQPVGSPLSLECTVEGTSNPNLYWYRQAAGRGLQLLFYSVGIGQISSEVPQNLSASRPQDRQFILSSKKLLLSDSGFYLCAVRRTERGYGYTFGSGTRLTVV.

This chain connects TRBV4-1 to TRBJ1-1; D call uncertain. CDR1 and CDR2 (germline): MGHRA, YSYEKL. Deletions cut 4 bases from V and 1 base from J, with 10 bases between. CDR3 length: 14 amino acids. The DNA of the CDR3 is TGCGCCAGCAGCCCTACGTGGGGGAACACTGAAGCTTTCTTT. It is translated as CASSPTWGNTEAFF.

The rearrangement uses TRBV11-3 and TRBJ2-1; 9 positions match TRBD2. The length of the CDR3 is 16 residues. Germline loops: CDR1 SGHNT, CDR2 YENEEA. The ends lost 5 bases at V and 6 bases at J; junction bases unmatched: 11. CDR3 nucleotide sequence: TGTGCCAGCAGCCTAGCGGGACAGAAAAAAATCAATGAGCAGTTCTTC. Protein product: CASSLAGQKKINEQFF.